The 14 T cell receptor beta chains below come from one sample, sequenced in a study of blood T cell repertoires in COVID-19. Sequenced by immunoSEQ multiplex PCR; TCRdb stores in-frame clones only, minus some. The sample carries roughly 250,000 clones, over 75% recorded once. The specimen was peripheral blood. The receptors stem from a human donor in a cohort sampled during active COVID-19.

Details on this clone: Other DNA sequences in the sample encode the same CDR3. This chain uses TRBV7-2 with TRBJ2-1; D uncertain. Trimming shortened V by 0 bases and J by 2 bases, and 8 bases separated the two germline ends. The CDR3 length is 15 residues. CDR1 and CDR2 from the germline V gene are SGHTA and FQGNSA. The CDR3 DNA follows: TGTGCCAGCAGCTTAGCTCGCCAGGCCTACAATGAGCAGTTCTTC. Its protein product is CASSLARQAYNEQFF.

The chain employs TRBV4-2 and TRBJ1-2; D is undetermined. V lost 0 bases to trimming and J lost 5 bases, with 7 bases between them. The CDR3 is 13 amino acids. In germline, CDR1 is LGHNA, CDR2 YNFKEQ. DNA of the CDR3: TGTGCCAGCAGCCAAGATCTAGGATATGGCTACACCTTC. It translates to CASSQDLGYGYTF.

The chain uses TRBV12-3 or TRBV12-4 and TRBJ1-6; the match to TRBD1 covers 8 bases. J was trimmed by 13 bases and V by 3 bases; bases with no gene match: 2. The CDR3 has 12 residues. The CDR3 nucleotides are TGTGCCAGCAGTTTGGACAGGGCTCCCCTCCACTTT. This sequence encodes CASSLDRAPLHF.

The genes are TRBV28 and TRBJ1-4, with 9 bases that match TRBD1. J lost 6 bases, V lost 6 bases, and 11 bases had no gene match. This CDR3 comprises 16 residues. Per germline, CDR1 MDHEN and CDR2 SYDVKM. The CDR3 here is CASSLTPTGGYEKLFF. Here the CDR3 DNA reads TGTGCCAGCAGCTTAACCCCGACAGGGGGTTATGAAAAACTGTTTTTT. Variable domain in full (rest from reference TRBV28 and TRBJ1-4): DVKVTQSSRYLVKRTGEKVFLECVQDMDHENMFWYRQDPGLGLRLIYFSYDVKMKEKGDIPEGYSVSREKKERFSLILESASTNQTSMYLCASSLTPTGGYEKLFFGSGTQLSVL.

Here the CDR3 DNA reads TGTGCCGGCCCAGTGAACACCTCGGGCTATGGCTACACCTTC. Its protein product is CAGPVNTSGYGYTF. V gene TRBV19 combines with J gene TRBJ1-2; D unresolved. V dropped 11 bases and J dropped 4 bases, with 20 bases sitting between them. Germline loops: CDR1 LNHDA, CDR2 SQIVND (reference sequence). The CDR3 is made up of 14 amino acids.

The V and J genes are TRBV4-1 and TRBJ1-1; D remains ambiguous. V was pared by 0 bases and J by 11 bases, with 22 bases between. This CDR3 spans 16 amino acids. Germline V CDR1 and CDR2: MGHRA, YSYEKL. The CDR3 is CASSQDESRKAYAAFF. CDR3 bases: TGCGCCAGCAGCCAAGATGAGAGCAGGAAGGCCTATGCGGCTTTCTTT.

This chain connects TRBV11-2 to TRBJ1-1; D is unclear. The CDR3 consists of 13 residues. Between the trimmed V and J ends, which lost 3 bases and 1 base, there was a span of 6 bases. Germline lookup yields CDR1 SGHAT and CDR2 FQNNGV. The CDR3 reads CASSFSGNTEAFF. The CDR3 DNA follows: TGTGCCAGCAGCTTTTCAGGGAACACTGAAGCTTTCTTT.

This chain connects TRBV5-1 to TRBJ1-2, with 7 bases that match TRBD1. The V segment lost 0 bases and the J segment 5 bases; nucleotides outside the gene matches: 10. The CDR3 runs 16 residues. Germline CDR1 is SGHRS and CDR2 is YFSETQ. CDR3 in amino acids: CASSLALPGQLYGYTF. Here the CDR3 DNA reads TGCGCCAGCAGCTTGGCGCTCCCGGGACAGCTTTATGGCTACACCTTC.

V gene TRBV2 combines with J gene TRBJ2-5, with 8 bases aligning to TRBD1. The CDR3 contains 13 residues. The ends lost 10 bases at V and 5 bases at J; junction bases unmatched: 9. Germline assignment: CDR1 SNHLY and CDR2 FYNNEI. The CDR3 spells CATRGQVGETQYF. The CDR3 DNA sequence: TGTGCCACTAGGGGACAGGTTGGGGAGACCCAGTACTTC.

The chain combines TRBV19 with TRBJ1-2; a possible D gene is TRBD1 (6 bases). Germline CDR1 is LNHDA and CDR2 is SQIVND (reference sequence). V was trimmed by 9 bases and J by 5 bases, leaving 16 bases between them. This CDR3 spans 13 amino acids. CDR3 sequence reads: CASAPRGTYGYTF. The DNA of the CDR3 is TGTGCCAGCGCCCCCAGGGGAACGTATGGCTACACCTTC.

This chain links TRBV12-3 or TRBV12-4 with TRBJ2-5; no clear D. V lost 6 bases and J 4 bases, leaving 9 bases between the germline ends. CDR3 length: 12 residues. In DNA, the CDR3 is TGTGCCAGCAGCCCCCGCGCAGAGACCCAGTACTTC. It specifies CASSPRAETQYF.

The chain joins TRBV18 to TRBJ1-5; 7 bases line up with TRBD1. V shed 6 bases, J shed 1 base, and the junction held 6 bases outside the gene matches. The CDR3 consists of 15 residues. In germline, CDR1 is KGHSH, CDR2 LQKENI. For the CDR3, the DNA is TGTGCCAGCTCGCAGACGACAGGGAGCAATCAGCCCCAGCATTTT. The encoded protein is CASSQTTGSNQPQHF.

This chain links TRBV5-6 with TRBJ2-7; TRBD2 matches at 13 bases. Germline V lookup: CDR1 SGHDT, CDR2 YYEEEE. The CDR3 contains 15 residues. After removal of 2 bases from V and 5 bases from J, the junction contained 4 bases not matched to a gene. CDR3 sequence (DNA): TGTGCCAGCAGCTTACCGACTAGCGGGAGGCACGAGCAGTACTTC. Protein: CASSLPTSGRHEQYF.

In nucleotides, the CDR3 is TGTGCCAGCTCGCCTAAAAGCTCCTACGAGCAGTACTTC. This encodes CASSPKSSYEQYF. The genes are TRBV18 and TRBJ2-7, with D unresolved. The germline V gene has CDR1 KGHSH and CDR2 LQKENI. The germline V and J ends were trimmed by 6 bases and 0 bases, with 9 bases remaining between them. The CDR3 consists of 13 residues. The full variable domain, rest sourced from reference TRBV18 and TRBJ2-7, is NAGVMQNPRHLVRRRGQEARLRCSPMKGHSHVYWYRQLPEEGLKFMVYLQKENIIDESGMPKERFSAEFPKEGPSILRIQQVVRGDSAAYFCASSPKSSYEQYFGPGTRLTVT.